This entry lists 23 T cell receptor beta chains sequenced from one sample in a study of shared clonotypes between healthy human individuals. The repertoire was sequenced with immunoSEQ multiplex PCR; TCRdb's copy has only in-frame clones and lacks some. The sample shows roughly 1.5 million clones, approximately 98% of them seen only once. Sample: naive CD4+ T cells sorted from blood. The sample's subset: CD45RA+ positively selected. The source of these receptors is a man younger than 45 in good health.

The CDR3 DNA reads TGTGCCAGCAGTTTGGTCTGGGCGAACACTGAAGCTTTCTTT. Translation: CASSLVWANTEAFF. The V call is TRBV28, the J call TRBJ1-1; D is unclear. CDR1 and CDR2 (germline): MDHEN, SYDVKM. The CDR3 has 14 residues. V lost 3 bases and J 1 base, leaving 9 bases between the germline ends.

This clone was observed a single time. For the CDR3, the DNA is TGCGCCAGCAGCCAAGTGTTGATAGGGACGACTGAAAAACTGTTTTTT. Its translation: CASSQVLIGTTEKLFF. The rearrangement links TRBV4-1 to TRBJ1-4; TRBD1 is a possible D gene (5 bases). The CDR3 runs 16 residues. Germline CDR1 reads MGHRA; CDR2 reads YSYEKL. Trimming shortened V by 1 base and J by 7 bases, and 16 bases separated the two germline ends.

This clone was seen only once. This chain uses TRBV9 with TRBJ2-2, with a weak D call TRBD1 (6 bases). Germline CDR1 reads SGDLS; CDR2 reads YYNGEE. The CDR3 runs 17 residues. V was trimmed by 0 bases and J by 1 base, leaving 13 bases between them. The CDR3 region is CASSVGGWGQNTGELFF. CDR3 nucleotide sequence: TGTGCCAGCAGCGTAGGCGGTTGGGGGCAGAACACCGGGGAGCTGTTTTTT.

The V gene is TRBV27, the J gene TRBJ2-1; 10 bases align to TRBD2. Looked up from germline, CDR1 is MNHEY and CDR2 is SMNVEV (reference sequence). Trimming took 4 bases from V and 6 from J; bases not matched to a gene: 18. The CDR3 consists of 19 residues. The CDR3 spells CASSSPALATSGIVNEQFF. The CDR3 DNA reads TGTGCCAGCAGTTCGCCCGCCCTAGCAACTAGCGGGATTGTCAATGAGCAGTTCTTC.

This chain uses TRBV27 with TRBJ2-7; D remains unclear. CDR3 length: 12 amino acids. Germline-derived CDR1 and CDR2 are MNHEY and SMNVEV (reference sequence). Deletions cut 6 bases from V and 2 bases from J, with 8 bases between. The CDR3 protein is CASRTNTYEQYF. Written as DNA, the CDR3 is TGTGCCAGCAGGACCAACACCTACGAGCAGTACTTC.

CDR3 bases: TGTGCCAGCAGCCGTTCCGGACAGGGGGCGAAAAACACCATATATTTT. Translation: CASSRSGQGAKNTIYF. The rearrangement uses TRBV13 and TRBJ1-3; 11 bases agree with TRBD1. The J segment lost 6 bases and the V segment lost 5 bases, leaving 9 bases of the junction unmatched. The germline V gene encodes CDR1 PRHDT and CDR2 FYEKMQ (reference sequence). This CDR3 region has 16 residues. Supplemented by reference TRBV13 and TRBJ1-3, the full variable domain reads AAGVIQSPRHLIKEKRETATLKCYPIPRHDTVYWYQQGPGQDPQFLISFYEKMQSDKGSIPDRFSAQQFSDYHSELNMSSLELGDSALYFCASSRSGQGAKNTIYFGEGSWLTVV.

The chain uses TRBV4-1 and TRBJ1-3; no reliable D call. Germline assignment: CDR1 MGHRA and CDR2 YSYEKL. The CDR3 runs 15 residues. With 4 bases removed from V and 5 bases from J, the gap between germline ends came to 15 bases. CDR3 region: CASSPLLVERNTIYF. The DNA for the CDR3 is TGCGCCAGCAGCCCCCTCCTTGTGGAAAGAAACACCATATATTTT.

The rearrangement joins TRBV25-1 to TRBJ1-3; no clear D. The germline V gene encodes CDR1 MGHDK and CDR2 SYGVNS. The CDR3 sequence is 15 residues long. Trimming removed 4 bases at V and 1 base at J, with 11 bases between. The CDR3 nucleotides read TGTGCCAGCAGTGTGACGGGAAATTCTGGAAACACCATATATTTT. Translation: CASSVTGNSGNTIYF.

CDR3 coding DNA: TGCGCCAGCAGACGCGACAGGGACCAAGAGACCCAGTACTTC. Its protein product is CASRRDRDQETQYF. The chain carries TRBV5-1 and TRBJ2-5; 7 bases are a match to TRBD1. Trimming cost V 5 bases and J 0 bases; bases outside gene matches: 4. CDR1 and CDR2 (germline): SGHRS, YFSETQ. The CDR3 runs 14 residues.

The CDR3 bases are TGTGCCATCAGTGCACCCCCTAGACTAGCAGTTACAGATACGCAGTATTTT. It encodes CAISAPPRLAVTDTQYF. The chain is built from TRBV10-3 and TRBJ2-3, with TRBD2 identical over 7 bases. V was clipped by 4 bases and J by 3 bases; unmatched bases: 13. This CDR3 has 17 amino acids. The V gene's germline CDR1 is ENHRY and CDR2 SYGVKD.

The chain couples TRBV11-3 to TRBJ1-3, with no clear D. The V gene lost 1 base and the J gene lost 2 bases, with 6 bases spanning the gap. This CDR3 has 14 amino acids. Per the germline V gene, CDR1 is SGHNT and CDR2 is YENEEA. This CDR3 is CASSLGSPGNTIYF. The CDR3, as DNA: TGTGCCAGCAGCTTAGGCTCCCCTGGAAACACCATATATTTT.

The CDR3, as DNA: TGTGCCAGCAGTTCCACGGCGCTCAGGGAGACCCAGTACTTC. Translating gives CASSSTALRETQYF. This chain joins TRBV27 and TRBJ2-5; D is unclear. The CDR3 runs 14 residues. V dropped 4 bases and J dropped 5 bases, with 14 bases sitting between them. Germline CDR1 MNHEY, CDR2 SMNVEV (reference sequence).

This rearrangement joins TRBV4-1 to TRBJ1-5; D perhaps matches TRBD1 (5 bases). Germline CDR1 reads MGHRA; CDR2 reads YSYEKL. This CDR3 region has 14 residues. V was clipped by 4 bases and J by 7 bases, with 14 bases between them. The CDR3 DNA sequence: TGCGCCAGCAGCCCCGGGGGTATCGGGCAGCCCCAGCATTTT. This gives the protein CASSPGGIGQPQHF.

Points on this clone: Different DNA sequences within this sample yield the same CDR3. The J gene is TRBJ2-5, the V gene TRBV7-2; D uncertain. Germline V CDR1 and CDR2: SGHTA, FQGNSA. Trimming took 5 bases from V and 2 from J, leaving 9 bases between them. The CDR3 runs 13 residues. The CDR3 DNA is TGTGCCAGCAGCCCAGGCGTTCAAGAGACCCAGTACTTC. It translates to CASSPGVQETQYF.

The gene calls are TRBV29-1 and TRBJ1-4; D possibly corresponds to TRBD1 (5 bases). There are 15 residues in the CDR3. V was shortened by 6 bases and J by 5 bases, with 19 bases between the two germline ends. Per germline, CDR1 SQVTM and CDR2 ANQGSEA. The CDR3: CSVRAVAGWNEKLFF. The CDR3 nucleotides read TGCAGCGTGAGAGCCGTGGCAGGGTGGAATGAAAAACTGTTTTTT. Full variable domain (rest looked up from reference TRBV29-1 and TRBJ1-4): SAVISQKPSRDICQRGTSLTIQCQVDSQVTMMFWYRQQPGQSLTLIATANQGSEATYESGFVIDKFPISRPNLTFSTLTVSNMSPEDSSIYLCSVRAVAGWNEKLFFGSGTQLSVL.

The CDR3 DNA follows: TGTGCCAGTAGTATAGATGGGGGTAGCTCCTACAATGAGCAGTTCTTC. This gives the protein CASSIDGGSSYNEQFF. The chain has TRBV19 and TRBJ2-1, with D perhaps given as TRBD1 or TRBD2 (5 bases each). This CDR3 comprises 16 residues. V lost 0 bases and J 0 bases, leaving 9 bases between the germline ends. CDR1 and CDR2 from the germline V gene are LNHDA and SQIVND (reference sequence). The variable domain in full, completed from reference TRBV19 and TRBJ2-1, reads DGGITQSPKYLFRKEGQNVTLSCEQNLNHDAMYWYRQDPGQGLRLIYYSQIVNDFQKGDIAEGYSVSREKKESFPLTVTSAQKNPTAFYLCASSIDGGSSYNEQFFGPGTRLTVL.

The genes are TRBV30 and TRBJ1-5; no clear D gene. The length of the CDR3 is 16 residues. V lost 1 base, J lost 2 bases, and 15 bases lay in between. Germline CDR1 reads GTSNPN; CDR2 reads SVGIG (reference sequence). The DNA for the CDR3 is TGTGCCTGGAGTGACCCCCTTCCGTTGGGCAATCAGCCCCAGCATTTT. Protein sequence: CAWSDPLPLGNQPQHF.

The chain joins TRBV5-1 to TRBJ2-3; 10 bases line up with TRBD2. This CDR3 has 16 residues. The ends lost 2 bases at V and 7 bases at J; junction bases unmatched: 10. Germline V CDR1 and CDR2: SGHRS, YFSETQ. The CDR3 loop is CASSLGSGRARNTQYF. DNA of the CDR3: TGCGCCAGCAGCTTAGGGAGCGGGAGGGCCCGGAATACGCAGTATTTT. The whole variable domain, remainder taken from reference TRBV5-1 and TRBJ2-3, is KAGVTQTPRYLIKTRGQQVTLSCSPISGHRSVSWYQQTPGQGLQFLFEYFSETQRNKGNFPGRFSGRQFSNSRSEMNVSTLELGDSALYLCASSLGSGRARNTQYFGPGTRLTVL.

The chain recombines TRBV2 with TRBJ2-1, with 7 bases matching TRBD2. J gave up 3 bases and V 9 bases, and 5 bases lay outside the gene matches. There are 13 residues in the CDR3. CDR1 and CDR2 (germline): SNHLY, FYNNEI. The CDR3 reads CASTVAGYNEQFF. In DNA, the CDR3 is TGTGCCAGTACGGTAGCGGGCTACAATGAGCAGTTCTTC.

The chain couples TRBV2 to TRBJ2-1; TRBD2 matches 11 bases. Germline V CDR1 and CDR2: SNHLY, FYNNEI. V trimming: 6 bases; J trimming: 3 bases; junction bases outside the gene matches: 4. The CDR3 length is 15 residues. The CDR3 region is CASRRGTSGYNEQFF. The CDR3 DNA reads as TGTGCCAGCAGACGCGGGACTAGCGGCTACAATGAGCAGTTCTTC.

With regard to this clone: The same CDR3 arises from other DNA sequences in this sample as well. The chain carries TRBV7-9 and TRBJ1-1; D remains ambiguous. CDR3 length: 14 residues. Germline-derived CDR1 and CDR2 are SEHNR and FQNEAQ (reference sequence). V dropped 3 bases and J dropped 2 bases, with 10 bases sitting between them. For the CDR3, the DNA is TGTGCCAGCAGCTTGCGGACGGGAAACACTGAAGCTTTCTTT. Translation gives CASSLRTGNTEAFF.

The chain carries TRBV11-1 and TRBJ2-3; the D gene is possibly TRBD1 (5 bases). There are 15 residues in the CDR3. Germline V lookup: CDR1 SGHAT, CDR2 FQDESV (reference sequence). V was clipped by 4 bases and J by 6 bases, with 17 bases between them. CDR3 sequence reads: CASSSRQGLADTQYF. CDR3 DNA sequence: TGTGCCAGCAGCTCAAGGCAGGGTCTGGCGGATACGCAGTATTTT.

In this sample, this clone turned up once. Here the CDR3 reads CASRTERRNEQFF. In nucleotides, the CDR3 is TGTGCCAGCAGGACTGAAAGAAGAAATGAGCAGTTCTTC. This sequence joins TRBV7-8 and TRBJ2-1; D remains ambiguous. The V and J ends lost 6 bases and 7 bases respectively, with 13 bases between them. The germline V gene has CDR1 SGHVS and CDR2 FQNEAQ. The CDR3 is 13 amino acids.